This TCR beta chain was retrieved from a study of T cell responses to AZD1222 COVID-19 vaccine. In germline, CDR1 is SEHNR, CDR2 FQNEAQ (reference sequence). V lost 2 bases and J lost 2, with 10 bases in between. The CDR3 extends over 15 amino acids. Timing groups of about 4 and about 12 weeks for second doses were pooled. Study results and limitations: Per reports, nearly half of all spike-specific TCRs target regions that are unmutated in variants.

The table came from immunoSEQ multiplex PCR; TCRdb's copy has only in-frame clones and leaves some out. The repertoire holds 86,000 or so clones, with about 90% as singletons. With respect to this clone: What it binds is not known.

This clonotype was obtained from an adult who received the AZD1222 COVID-19 vaccine. The V gene is TRBV7-9, the J gene TRBJ2-1; D is uncertain. The sequencing here drew on peripheral blood, taken 28 days after the second AZD1222 dose. CDR3 sequence: CASSLIPETYNEQFF. As DNA, the CDR3 is TGTGCCAGCAGCTTAATCCCCGAAACCTACAATGAGCAGTTCTTC.